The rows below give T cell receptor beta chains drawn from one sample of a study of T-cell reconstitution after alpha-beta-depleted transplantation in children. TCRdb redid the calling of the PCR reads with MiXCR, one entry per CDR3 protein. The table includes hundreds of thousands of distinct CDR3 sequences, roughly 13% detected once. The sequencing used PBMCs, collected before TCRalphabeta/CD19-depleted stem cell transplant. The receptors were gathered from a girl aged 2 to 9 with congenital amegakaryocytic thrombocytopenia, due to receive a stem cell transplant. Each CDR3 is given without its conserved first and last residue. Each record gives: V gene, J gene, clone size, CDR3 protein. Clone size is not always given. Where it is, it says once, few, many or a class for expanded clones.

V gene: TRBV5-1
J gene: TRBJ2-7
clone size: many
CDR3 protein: ASSIDRPYEQY

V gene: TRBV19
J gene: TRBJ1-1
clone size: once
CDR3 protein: ASSIAGGLNTEAF

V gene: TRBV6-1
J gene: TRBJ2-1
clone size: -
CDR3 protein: ATQTSGRYNEQF

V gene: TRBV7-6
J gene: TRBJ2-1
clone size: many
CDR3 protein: ASSLDGRIGYNEQF

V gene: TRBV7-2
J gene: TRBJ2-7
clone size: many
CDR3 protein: ASSLASTSGSYEQY

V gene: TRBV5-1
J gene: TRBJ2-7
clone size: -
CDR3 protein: ASSLEGQPTYEQY

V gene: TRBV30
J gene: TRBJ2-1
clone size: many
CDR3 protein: AWRRGFNEQF

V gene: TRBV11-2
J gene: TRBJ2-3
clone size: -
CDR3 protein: ASSFPMGDTQY

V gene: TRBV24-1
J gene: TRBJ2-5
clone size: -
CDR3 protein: ATSDQGGETQY

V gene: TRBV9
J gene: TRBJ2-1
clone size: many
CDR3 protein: ASSVGQVNTEQF

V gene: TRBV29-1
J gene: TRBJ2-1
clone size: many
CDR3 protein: SGGPRLLDEQF

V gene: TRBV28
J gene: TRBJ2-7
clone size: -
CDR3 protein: ASSLLSRSYEQY

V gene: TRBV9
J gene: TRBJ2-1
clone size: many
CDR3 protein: ASSVATNNEQF

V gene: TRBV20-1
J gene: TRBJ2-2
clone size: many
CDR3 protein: SARDLGGTNTGELF

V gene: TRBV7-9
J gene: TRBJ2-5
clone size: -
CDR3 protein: ASSLHAPLKETQY

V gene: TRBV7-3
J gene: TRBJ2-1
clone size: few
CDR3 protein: ASSLLGGASNEQF

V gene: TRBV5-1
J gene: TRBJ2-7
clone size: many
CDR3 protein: ASSSSGWTYEQY

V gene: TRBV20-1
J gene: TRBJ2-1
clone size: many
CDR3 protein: SAGLLANEQF

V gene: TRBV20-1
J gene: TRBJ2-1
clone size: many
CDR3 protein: SARSPRLAGHNEQF

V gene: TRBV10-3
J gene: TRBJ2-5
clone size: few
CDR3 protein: AISDVLGMETQY

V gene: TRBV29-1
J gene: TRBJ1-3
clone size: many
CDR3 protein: SAYSGNTIY

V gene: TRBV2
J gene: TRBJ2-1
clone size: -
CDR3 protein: ASTLAGRGNEQF

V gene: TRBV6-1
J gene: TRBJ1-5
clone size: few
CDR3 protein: ASSTGGAGPQH

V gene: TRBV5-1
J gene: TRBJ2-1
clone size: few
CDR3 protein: ASSLVYGHNEQF

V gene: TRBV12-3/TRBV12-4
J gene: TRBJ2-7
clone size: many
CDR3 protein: ASSLTVSYEQY

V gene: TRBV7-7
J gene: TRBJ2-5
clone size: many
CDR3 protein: ASSVGPIQETQY

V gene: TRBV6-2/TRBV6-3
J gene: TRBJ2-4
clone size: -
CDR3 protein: ASSQTSLNIQY

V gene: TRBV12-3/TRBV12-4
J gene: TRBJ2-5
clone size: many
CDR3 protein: ASSPGETQY

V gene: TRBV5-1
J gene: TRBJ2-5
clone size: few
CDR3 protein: ASSQQDRDNQETQY

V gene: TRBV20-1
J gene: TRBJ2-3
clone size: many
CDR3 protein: SARRGVTDTQY

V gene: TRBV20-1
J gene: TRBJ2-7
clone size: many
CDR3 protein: SASGDPYEQY

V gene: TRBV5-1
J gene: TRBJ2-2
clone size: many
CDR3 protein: ASSLEASMNTGELF

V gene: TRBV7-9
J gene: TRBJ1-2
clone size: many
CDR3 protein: ASSGALGANYGYT

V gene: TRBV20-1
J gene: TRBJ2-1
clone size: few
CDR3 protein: SARDTSGRQF

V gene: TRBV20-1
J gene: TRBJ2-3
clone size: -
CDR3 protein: SAPRLAGGTDTQY

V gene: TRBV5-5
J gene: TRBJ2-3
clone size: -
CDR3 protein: ASSLPGQEGDTQY

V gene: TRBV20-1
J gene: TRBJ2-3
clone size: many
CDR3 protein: SAEQGTGFAQY

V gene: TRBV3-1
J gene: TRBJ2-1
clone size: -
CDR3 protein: ASSQLAGDYDNEQF

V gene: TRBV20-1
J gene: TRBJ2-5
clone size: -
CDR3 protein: SAPRGGGLVETQY

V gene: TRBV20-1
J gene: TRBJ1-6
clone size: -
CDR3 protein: SARDLFFGQGESPLH

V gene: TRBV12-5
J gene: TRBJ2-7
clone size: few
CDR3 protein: ASGLARYEQY

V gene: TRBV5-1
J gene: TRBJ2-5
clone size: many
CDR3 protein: ASSLGDRPQETQY

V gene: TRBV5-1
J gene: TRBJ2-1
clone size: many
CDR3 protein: ASSSKAGGPREQF

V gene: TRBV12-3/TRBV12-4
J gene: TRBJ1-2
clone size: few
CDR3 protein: ASSTHWTSGDYGYT

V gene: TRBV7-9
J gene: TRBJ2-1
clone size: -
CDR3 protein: ASSATRDRGLYNEQF

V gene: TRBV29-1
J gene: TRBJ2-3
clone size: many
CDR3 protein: ILTGTITDTQY

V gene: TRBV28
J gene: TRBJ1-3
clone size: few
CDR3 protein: ASSLGVTGNTIY

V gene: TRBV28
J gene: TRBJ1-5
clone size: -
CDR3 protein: ASSLAGTPNQPQH

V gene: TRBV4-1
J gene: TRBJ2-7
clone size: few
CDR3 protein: ASSQVAGVTYEQY

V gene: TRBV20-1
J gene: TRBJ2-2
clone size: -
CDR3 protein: SASGRGPVSTGELF

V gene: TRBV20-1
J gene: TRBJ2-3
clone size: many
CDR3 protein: SATYLDRSTDTQY

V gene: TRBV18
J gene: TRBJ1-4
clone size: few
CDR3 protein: ASSRPGQLNEKLF

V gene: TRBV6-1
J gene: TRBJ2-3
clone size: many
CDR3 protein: ASRDRDRGTNTQY

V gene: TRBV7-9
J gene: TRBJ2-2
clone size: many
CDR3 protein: ASTPHEQPGELF

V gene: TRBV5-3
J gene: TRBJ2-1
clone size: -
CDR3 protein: ARSSGLAGGIYNEQF